This T cell receptor beta chain was obtained from a study of blood T cell repertoires in COVID-19. At the level of the study: Italy, Spain and the United States were the sources of the convalescent and acute COVID-19 samples. Sample material is recorded as cDNA or gDNA derived from T cells, B-cell-depleted T cells, or PBMCs.

Authors' methods: Amplification of reference gene primers provided the estimated nucleated cell counts. Sequenced by immunoSEQ multiplex PCR; TCRdb stores in-frame clones only, minus some. V and J calls and clone size come straight from that table; D and trimming were deduced from the DNA. The table lists hundreds of thousands of clones, around nine tenths of them singletons, with 4% to 5.5% in the top ten. The CDR3 contains 16 residues. The germline V and J ends were trimmed by 0 bases and 4 bases, with 14 bases remaining between them. Germline loops: CDR1 SGDLS, CDR2 YYNGEE. Sequencing input: peripheral blood. This TCR was recovered from a woman between 25 and 40 years old with acute or convalescent COVID-19. The chain has TRBV9 and TRBJ2-1; the D is unclear. The CDR3 DNA sequence: TGTGCCAGCAGCGTAGGTCTCAGCGCGACGTACAATGAGCAGTTCTTC. As protein: CASSVGLSATYNEQFF. The whole variable domain, filled in from reference TRBV9 and TRBJ2-1, reads DSGVTQTPKHLITATGQRVTLRCSPRSGDLSVYWYQQSLDQGLQFLIQYYNGEERAKGNILERFSAQQFPDLHSELNLSSLELGDSALYFCASSVGLSATYNEQFFGPGTRLTVL.